This TCR beta chain is drawn from a study of blood T cells in healthy people across ages (dated by TCRdb to 2014 to 2015). Notes on the research overall: Template switching captured roughly one uniquely barcoded TCR beta cDNA molecule per two T cells in model experiments. Using the same blood draw, the study looked at two additional independent replicas of 1 million unique cDNA reads for two donors, one aged 18 to 29 and the other aged 80 or older. Donors were grouped into four age groups: young (average roughly 15 years), middle-aged (about 38), aged (62) and long-lived (around 80). To track age-related changes in TCR beta repertoire diversity, the study relied on deep sequencing normalized with unique cDNA molecular identifiers. To avoid experimental bias, donors of different ages were distributed randomly across sequencing lanes. The paper as a whole reports these results and caveats: Because donor CMV infection status was unknown, age-related changes in expanded clonotypes were potentially confounded. Compared with the aged group, more naive CD4+ T cells, fewer expanded clones and increased TCR diversity were shown by the long-lived group, suggesting age selection. Bulk unsorted PBMC profiling prevented conclusive comparison of naive and antigen-experienced compartments. Observed TCR beta diversity correlated strongly with the percentage of naive T cells measured by flow cytometry. Total diversity estimates from one million sequenced T cells were considered lower bounds and underestimates. As age increased, observed TCR beta diversity per million T cells dropped in a roughly linear way, and a significant reduction was already evident by age approximately 40.

The CDR3 measures 15 amino acids from cysteine to phenylalanine. Only the CDR3 region is kept as DNA, spanning 45 bases read in frame from base 1. Looking up the germline V gene (reference sequence) yields CDR1 MNHEY and CDR2 SMNVEV. V and J are trimmed by 5 bases and 4 bases, and the gene matches miss 8 bases of the junction. The donors were some 39 Caucasian individuals from Russia, aged roughly 6 to 100 years, who were systemically healthy. About 9.6 milliliters of peripheral blood were collected from each donor into EDTA-treated Vacutainer tubes. Ficoll-Paque density-gradient centrifugation was used to isolate PBMCs, with at least 7 million per sample. Trizol reagent was used to extract total RNA from the PBMCs, yielding at least 5 micrograms per sample. Naive CD45RAhigh/CD27high T cell percentages were measured by flow cytometry on a PBMC aliquot from every donor. The receptor library was made with 5' RACE. The data were produced on an Illumina HiSeq 2500. A second about 6 to 11 cycle PCR used a sample-barcoded 5' primer and a J-beta primer mix. Each TCR beta cDNA molecule received a unique molecular identifier from a template-switch 5' adaptor carrying 12 random nucleotides. At least 2.5 million CDR3-containing paired-end reads were obtained from each sample. All of the RNA was converted into first-strand cDNA using the Mint cDNA synthesis kit, with a TRBC-specific oligonucleotide serving as the primer. After uracil-DNA glycosylase treatment, a first 18-cycle PCR used universal primers M1SS and BC2_uni_R on all cDNA. The source study handled its data this way. For normalization, 1 million high-quality reads were randomly selected from each sample, with every read carrying a distinct molecular identifier. Reads with shared molecular identifiers were discarded instead of being binned into consensus sequences. MiTCR, run with a Q25 quality threshold and the strictest error-elimination algorithm, handled CDR3 identification, clonotype clustering and error correction. Lower-bound total TCR beta diversity was estimated with a nonparametric unseen species model using Euler transformation. The public reads were reanalyzed by TCRdb: fastp trimming at Q25, MiXCR alignment, in-frame beta chains only. When rows share a CDR3 protein, they turn into one entry using the most common DNA and genes. TCRdb's processing, not the authors', yielded these V and J calls. The sample table shows approximately 800,000 distinct CDR3 sequences, and 35% to 50% are seen once. Of the sample, around 18% falls within the top ten clones.

A remark on this clonotype: Its target antigen remains unknown. Base qualities are missing; no much larger clone stands one base away.

This TCR was recovered from an elderly man in good health. Recombination joined TRBV27 with TRBJ2-1; TRBD1 fits 7 bases in the junction. Source material: blood. The CDR3 has the sequence CASSPDRAPYNEQFF. The DNA is as follows: TGTGCCAGCAGTCCCGACAGGGCCCCGTACAATGAGCAGTTCTTC.